This passage covers 18 T cell receptor beta chains from one sample sequenced in a study of PD-1 blockade in mismatch repair-deficient tumors. Assay: immunoSEQ multiplex PCR; the TCRdb copy retains only in-frame clones and omits some. The sample yields around 18,000 clones, nearly 85% seen once. The sample consisted of PBMCs, taken 22 to 25 weeks after starting pembrolizumab. Receptors originate from an adult with mismatch repair-deficient cancer.

This sequence joins TRBV7-2 and TRBJ2-1; 11 bases line up with TRBD2. Germline values: CDR1 SGHTA, CDR2 FQGNSA. The CDR3 spans 17 residues. Losses at the gene ends were 5 bases for V and 9 bases for J; bases not matched to a gene: 15. The CDR3 DNA reads as TGTGCCAGCAGCCCAATAATAGCGGGAGGGCCTGGCAGTGAGCAGTTCTTC. Translating gives CASSPIIAGGPGSEQFF.

This clone was counted once. The genes are TRBV7-3 and TRBJ2-1, with TRBD2 identical over 7 bases. Germline lookup yields CDR1 SGHTA and CDR2 FQGTGA. This CDR3 spans 15 amino acids. V was pared by 3 bases and J by 0 bases, with 2 bases of the junction left unmatched. The DNA of the CDR3 is TGTGCCAGCAGCTTCGGGACTACCTCCTACAATGAGCAGTTCTTC. Amino acid sequence: CASSFGTTSYNEQFF.

The chain combines TRBV28 with TRBJ2-5; 13 positions match TRBD2. The CDR3 consists of 18 residues. Per the germline V gene, CDR1 is MDHEN and CDR2 is SYDVKM. Trimming at V came to 5 bases and at J to 2 bases, leaving 11 bases not matched to a gene. The CDR3 sequence: CASSPWPGTSGAQETQYF. CDR3 DNA: TGTGCCAGCAGTCCCTGGCCGGGGACTAGCGGGGCTCAAGAGACCCAGTACTTC.

The chain couples TRBV6-6 to TRBJ1-1; TRBD1 is a possible D gene (6 bases). CDR3 length: 14 residues. Germline values: CDR1 MNHNY, CDR2 SVGAGI (reference sequence). The V end lost 4 bases, the J end lost 1 base, and 10 bases lay between the germline ends. The CDR3 DNA reads TGTGCCAGCAGTTTGGACAGTCGGAACACTGAAGCTTTCTTT. Its protein product is CASSLDSRNTEAFF.

The CDR3 nucleotides read TGTGCCAGCAGCTTAGTAATCAGGCAAGGCGGGGAGCTGTTTTTT. Translated, it gives CASSLVIRQGGELFF. The chain carries TRBV7-8 and TRBJ2-2; D not resolved. CDR1 and CDR2 from the germline V gene are SGHVS and FQNEAQ. This CDR3 contains 15 residues. V was pared by 1 base and J by 7 bases, with 13 bases between.

This clone was counted only a few times. The CDR3 nucleotides read TGTGCCGAACAGGGACAGGGCCAAGAGACCCAGTACTTC. Its translation: CAEQGQGQETQYF. The rearrangement joins TRBV6-1 to TRBJ2-5; TRBD1 aligns across 9 bases. Germline CDR1 and CDR2: MNHNS and SASEGT. The CDR3 length is 13 residues. With 11 bases clipped from V and 1 base from J, the junction kept 5 bases outside the gene matches.

This clone has just a few counts. This sequence joins TRBV11-2 and TRBJ2-7; TRBD1 is a possible D gene (6 bases). Germline V gene sequence: CDR1 SGHAT, CDR2 FQNNGV. The CDR3 is made up of 15 amino acids. V was pared by 0 bases and J by 2 bases, with 11 bases between. The CDR3 nucleotides read TGTGCCAGCAGCTTAGACCCAGGGGTTACCTACGAGCAGTACTTC. Encoded protein: CASSLDPGVTYEQYF.

This sequence joins TRBV4-1 and TRBJ1-2, with D unresolved. V lost 7 bases, J lost 1 base, and 13 bases lay in between. CDR1 and CDR2 (germline): MGHRA, YSYEKL. The CDR3 length is 14 residues. CDR3 sequence reads: CASTRAGNNYGYTF. DNA of the CDR3: TGCGCCAGCACCCGAGCCGGGAATAACTATGGCTACACCTTC.

The chain uses TRBV9 and TRBJ1-1, with D unresolved. The V end lost 4 bases, the J end lost 4 bases, and 14 bases lay between the germline ends. This CDR3 region has 14 residues. Germline V gene sequence: CDR1 SGDLS, CDR2 YYNGEE. This CDR3 is CASSPLPGFTEAFF. CDR3 sequence (DNA): TGTGCCAGCAGCCCCCTTCCGGGGTTCACTGAAGCTTTCTTT.

The chain is built from TRBV9 and TRBJ2-2; 7 nucleotides agree with TRBD2. The CDR3 extends over 13 amino acids. Germline trimming cut 5 bases from V and 3 bases from J; bases unmatched to any gene: 1. Germline V gene data show CDR1 as SGDLS and CDR2 as YYNGEE. CDR3 sequence reads: CASRAGDTGELFF. CDR3 nucleotide sequence: TGTGCCAGCAGGGCGGGAGACACCGGGGAGCTGTTTTTT.

This clone was observed a few times. The V call is TRBV7-9, the J call TRBJ1-1; no firm D call. This CDR3 has 12 amino acids. CDR1 and CDR2 from the germline V gene are SEHNR and FQNEAQ (reference sequence). V dropped 7 bases and J dropped 1 base, with 7 bases sitting between them. CDR3 DNA sequence: TGTGCCAGCAAGGAGGGGAACACTGAAGCTTTCTTT. Its translation: CASKEGNTEAFF.

Note on this clone: Other DNA sequences in this specimen translate into the identical CDR3. The rearrangement uses TRBV28 and TRBJ1-4, with 7 bases matching TRBD1. The CDR3 length is 12 residues. Losses at the gene ends were 6 bases for V and 8 bases for J; bases not matched to a gene: 3. In germline, CDR1 is MDHEN, CDR2 SYDVKM. CDR3 DNA sequence: TGTGCCAGCAGCTTACAGGGGGAAAAACTGTTTTTT. It yields the protein CASSLQGEKLFF.

The rearrangement joins TRBV5-1 to TRBJ2-1, with 8 bases matching TRBD1. CDR1 SGHRS and CDR2 YFSETQ come from the germline V gene. CDR3 length: 14 amino acids. Trimming took 4 bases from V and 3 from J; bases not matched to a gene: 3. In DNA form, the CDR3 reads TGCGCCAGCAGCCCGGGACAGGACTACAATGAGCAGTTCTTC. Protein sequence: CASSPGQDYNEQFF.

This chain uses TRBV9 with TRBJ2-5; the D gene is possibly TRBD2 (7 bases). Germline V gives CDR1 SGDLS, CDR2 YYNGEE. The CDR3 contains 16 residues. Deletions cut 0 bases from V and 5 bases from J, with 17 bases between. CDR3: CASSVAGGSYLETQYF. CDR3 nucleotides: TGTGCCAGCAGCGTAGCGGGGGGCTCTTATCTCGAGACCCAGTACTTC.

The gene calls are TRBV9 and TRBJ1-2; D may be TRBD1 (5 bases). Germline CDR1 and CDR2: SGDLS and YYNGEE. The CDR3 is 12 residues long. Trimming stripped 3 bases from V and 6 bases from J, with 9 bases between. CDR3 nucleotides: TGTGCCAGCAGCGGGGGGGTCCATGGCTACACCTTC. Amino acid sequence: CASSGGVHGYTF.

This rearrangement joins TRBV7-8 to TRBJ1-4; 8 bases map to TRBD1. Germline trimming cut 2 bases from V and 10 bases from J; bases unmatched to any gene: 6. Germline lookup yields CDR1 SGHVS and CDR2 FQNEAQ. CDR3 length: 14 residues. CDR3 DNA: TGTGCCAGCAGCTTAATGGGACAGGCGGGAAAACTGTTTTTT. It translates to CASSLMGQAGKLFF.

V is TRBV27 and J is TRBJ1-1, with 9 bases lining up with TRBD1. CDR1 MNHEY and CDR2 SMNVEV come from the germline V gene (reference sequence). The CDR3 is 16 amino acids. V gave up 4 bases and J gave up 0 bases; unmatched junction bases: 6. Written as DNA, the CDR3 is TGTGCCAGCAGTTCCGGACAGGGGCGGATGAACACTGAAGCTTTCTTT. It is translated as CASSSGQGRMNTEAFF.

This clone was detected once. This chain uses TRBV7-9 with TRBJ2-1; D gene ambiguous. Germline assignment: CDR1 SEHNR and CDR2 FQNEAQ (reference sequence). The CDR3 has 13 residues. Deletions cut 4 bases from V and 5 bases from J, with 9 bases between. The DNA for the CDR3 is TGTGCCAGCAGCTCGCAGGTAAACAATGAGCAGTTCTTC. Translation: CASSSQVNNEQFF.